This TCR beta chain was documented in a study of early T cells in non-severe SARS-CoV-2 infection. TCRdb ran MiXCR on the 5' RACE reads and lists one entry per CDR3 protein. The sample shows tens of thousands of distinct CDR3 sequences, approximately 14% of them seen only once. The table lists this clonotype with many counts. The CDR3 sequence is 15 residues long. The germline V gene encodes CDR1 SGHRS and CDR2 YFSETQ. Trimming removed 2 bases from V and 5 bases from J; junction bases left unmatched: 6. The TCR sequence derives from an adult who was a healthcare worker with PCR-confirmed SARS-CoV-2 infection or an uninfected control (not recorded which). The rearrangement joins TRBV5-1 to TRBJ2-5, with 10 bases identical to TRBD2. What was sequenced was whole blood. In nucleotides, the CDR3 is TGCGCCAGCAGCTTACCTAGCGGGGGAGCGGAGACCCAGTACTTC. As protein: CASSLPSGGAETQYF.